These T cell receptor beta chains were read from a single sample in a study of beta chain features in type 1 diabetes. Sequenced by immunoSEQ multiplex PCR; TCRdb stores in-frame clones only, minus some. Of hundreds of thousands of clones in the sample, roughly 16% were seen once. Sequencing was done on a sample of naive CD4+ T cells from blood. Receptors were obtained from a man in his late teens or twenties in good health. The CDR3 runs from the conserved cysteine through the conserved F or W. D genes are given only for firm matches. Where a row states a size, it is once, few, many or the class of an expanded clone; other rows omit it.

D | J | size | V | DNA | CDR3
TRBD1 | TRBJ1-5 | NA | TRBV27 | TGTGCCAGCAGGCGACAGGGGGCATTGCAGCCCCAGCATTTT | CASRRQGALQPQHF
TRBD2 | TRBJ2-7 | NA | TRBV5-1 | TGCGCCAGCAGCTTGGGAAAAGGGAGGGACGAGCAGTACTTC | CASSLGKGRDEQYF
NA | TRBJ2-1 | NA | TRBV6-6 | TGTGCCAGCAGTCCGACTAGTTTTAATGAGCAGTTCTTC | CASSPTSFNEQFF
TRBD2 | TRBJ2-1 | NA | TRBV5-1 | TGCGCCAGCAGCCTAACTAGCGTTATGTTCTACAATGAGCAGTTCTTC | CASSLTSVMFYNEQFF
TRBD1 | TRBJ2-7 | NA | TRBV4-3 | TGCGCCAGCAGCCAAGGACAGGGCTCCTACGAGCAGTACTTC | CASSQGQGSYEQYF
NA | TRBJ1-2 | few | TRBV5-6 | TGTGCCAGCAGCTTGGGGGACGCGAACTATGGCTACACCTTC | CASSLGDANYGYTF
NA | TRBJ1-1 | NA | TRBV5-4 | TGTGCCAGCAGCTTGGTTGGGCACGGGAACACTGAAGCTTTCTTT | CASSLVGHGNTEAFF
NA | TRBJ1-5 | NA | TRBV18 | TGTGCCAGCTCACCTCCGCGGGATTTGGCCCATCAGCCCCAGCATTTT | CASSPPRDLAHQPQHF
TRBD1 | TRBJ1-1 | NA | TRBV18 | TGTGCCAGCTCGGGACAGGGGGATATGGTGACTGAAGCTTTCTTT | CASSGQGDMVTEAFF
NA | TRBJ2-6 | NA | TRBV10-3 | TGTGCCATCTCAGTTAACTCTGGGACCAACGTCCTGACTTTC | CAISVNSGTNVLTF
NA | TRBJ2-3 | few | TRBV10-3 | TGTGCCATCAGTGAGGGGGCGACCACAGATACGCAGTATTTT | CAISEGATTDTQYF
NA | TRBJ2-7 | few | TRBV25-1 | TGTGCCACCCAGGCCCCCTGGGGCTACGAGCAGTACTTC | CATQAPWGYEQYF
NA | TRBJ2-1 | few | TRBV4-3 | TGCGCCAGCAGCCGAGTACAGGGTGGGGGCGAGCAGTTCTTC | CASSRVQGGGEQFF
NA | TRBJ2-5 | few | TRBV9 | TGTGCCAGCACCCGCAGTGGGGGGGGGCCGGGAGAGACCCAGTACTTC | CASTRSGGGPGETQYF
NA | TRBJ2-7 | few | TRBV6-6 | TGTGCCAGCAGCCTTGGACGGGTCTACGAGCAGTACTTC | CASSLGRVYEQYF
TRBD2 | TRBJ2-4 | NA | TRBV10-3 | TGTGCCATCAGTGAAGTATTAAGCGGGAAGAACATTCAGTACTTC | CAISEVLSGKNIQYF
NA | TRBJ1-1 | NA | TRBV29-1 | TGCAGCGTTAGGCCCAACAGGGCTAACACTGAAGCTTTCTTT | CSVRPNRANTEAFF
NA | TRBJ2-3 | NA | TRBV5-1 | TGCGCCAGCCAGGGGTTAGATACGCAGTATTTT | CASQGLDTQYF
NA | TRBJ1-6 | NA | TRBV27 | TGTGCCAGCAGTCCCCGGACAGATAATTCACCCCTCCACTTT | CASSPRTDNSPLHF
TRBD1 | TRBJ2-2 | few | TRBV7-9 | TGTGCCAGCAGGAACCCCACAGGGGGCCCCGGGGAGCTGTTTTTT | CASRNPTGGPGELFF
NA | TRBJ2-1 | many | TRBV13 | TGTGCCAGCAGCTTAGTAGGGCTTTCCTACAATGAGCAGTTCTTC | CASSLVGLSYNEQFF
NA | TRBJ2-5 | NA | TRBV5-1 | TGCGCCAGCAGCTTCTCCCCTCCAGGGGCGGAAGAGACCCAGTACTTC | CASSFSPPGAEETQYF
TRBD1 | TRBJ1-1 | NA | TRBV7-2 | TGTGCCAGCAGCGTGACAGGGTGGGGCACTGAAGCTTTCTTT | CASSVTGWGTEAFF
NA | TRBJ1-2 | many | TRBV30 | TGTGCCCGCCGAAACTATGGCTACACCTTC | CARRNYGYTF
NA | TRBJ2-7 | few | TRBV27 | TGTGCCAGCAGTACGAGATCCGGGACTTCGGTCTACGAGCAGTACTTC | CASSTRSGTSVYEQYF
TRBD1 | TRBJ2-5 | NA | TRBV14 | TGTGCCAGCAGCCAACGCAGACCGGGACAGCAGCGAGAGACCCAGTACTTC | CASSQRRPGQQRETQYF
NA | TRBJ1-5 | NA | TRBV18 | TGTGCCAGCTCACTCCTAAATGTTCAGCCCCAGCATTTT | CASSLLNVQPQHF
NA | TRBJ2-7 | few | TRBV5-1 | TGCGCCAGCAGGGAGGGACCTACAAGCGAGCAGTACTTC | CASREGPTSEQYF
TRBD1 | TRBJ1-1 | few | TRBV30 | TGTGCCTGGAGCTTCATCCGGGACAGGGGAAGTCGCACTGAAGCTTTCTTT | CAWSFIRDRGSRTEAFF
TRBD2 | TRBJ2-7 | few | TRBV28 | TGTGCCAGCTTAGCGGGGGGGCCCTACGAGCAGTACTTC | CASLAGGPYEQYF
TRBD1 | TRBJ1-1 | NA | TRBV5-4 | TGTGCCAGCAGCCGGGACAGGAACACTGAAGCTTTCTTT | CASSRDRNTEAFF
NA | TRBJ2-3 | NA | TRBV7-7 | TGTGCCAGCAGCCCGGGAGCTAGCACAGATACGCAGTATTTT | CASSPGASTDTQYF
NA | TRBJ2-3 | NA | TRBV27 | TGTGCCAGCAGTTTCACAGTTTCTCCGCAGTATTTT | CASSFTVSPQYF
TRBD1 | TRBJ2-7 | NA | TRBV18 | TGTGCCAGCTCACCGGGACAGGGGAAGACCTACGAGCAGTACTTC | CASSPGQGKTYEQYF
NA | TRBJ2-5 | NA | TRBV5-6 | TGTGCCAGCAGCCTACCCCCCCAGGGGCGAGAGACCCAGTACTTC | CASSLPPQGRETQYF
NA | TRBJ2-7 | few | TRBV4-1 | TGCGCCAGCAGCAGGGAGCGGAACGAGCAGTACTTC | CASSRERNEQYF
TRBD1 | TRBJ1-3 | NA | TRBV4-2 | TGTGCCAGCAGCCAAGCCCCCGGACAGGATTCGGGAAACACCATATATTTT | CASSQAPGQDSGNTIYF